The 16 T cell receptor beta chains reported below all come from one sample, sequenced in a study of T cell responses to AZD1222 COVID-19 vaccine listed by TCRdb under 2021. The time point label here, explained by the study, means: baseline before first vaccination. Receptor libraries were prepared by the immunoSEQ multiplex PCR assay. TCRdb took this table from immuneACCESS and kept in-frame rearrangements with V and J called. Such tables lack part of the clones; where checked against another copy, unresolved V genes explain under half of the gap, and the rest is unexplained. This sample holds around 100,000 clones; 88% were observed only once. The top ten hold around 1.8% of the sample. The material was peripheral blood, obtained on day 0 of AZD1222 vaccination. Receptor source: an adult in good health.

On this clone: The sample carries other DNA sequences with the same CDR3. The chain couples TRBV19 to TRBJ1-2; 7 positions match TRBD1. This CDR3 region has 12 residues. The V gene's germline CDR1 is LNHDA and CDR2 SQIVND (reference sequence). V trimming: 5 bases; J trimming: 6 bases; junction bases outside the gene matches: 3. The CDR3 region is CASSPDRDGYTF. CDR3 nucleotides: TGTGCCAGTAGTCCAGACAGGGATGGCTACACCTTC.

This sequence joins TRBV3-1 (or the pseudogene TRBV3-2) and TRBJ2-1, with D perhaps assigned TRBD1 or TRBD2 (5 bases each). The germline V gene encodes CDR1 LGHDT and CDR2 YNNKEL (reference sequence). Between the trimmed V and J ends, which lost 3 bases and 9 bases, there was a span of 9 bases. The CDR3 totals 12 residues. In DNA form, the CDR3 reads TGTGCCAGCAGCCACTGGGGGAGTGAGCAGTTCTTC. It yields the protein CASSHWGSEQFF.

The chain carries TRBV11-3 and TRBJ1-1; D is unclear. The CDR3 totals 13 residues. Deletions cut 1 base from V and 1 base from J, with 4 bases between. Germline V gives CDR1 SGHNT, CDR2 YENEEA. CDR3 sequence reads: CASSLAENTEAFF. CDR3 DNA sequence: TGTGCCAGCAGCTTAGCTGAGAACACTGAAGCTTTCTTT.

This sequence joins TRBV4-3 and TRBJ1-2; TRBD1 matches at 10 bases. Germline-derived CDR1 and CDR2 are LGHNA and YSLEER. J lost 7 bases, V lost 4 bases, and 9 bases had no gene match. This CDR3 comprises 15 residues. In DNA form, the CDR3 reads TGCGCCAGCAGCCTGGGGGGACAGGGGTTGAGTGGCTACACCTTC. Translation gives CASSLGGQGLSGYTF.

The rearrangement links TRBV3-1 (or the pseudogene TRBV3-2) to TRBJ1-2, with TRBD1 as a possible D gene (6 bases). This CDR3 is 14 amino acids long. Germline V lookup: CDR1 LGHDT, CDR2 YNNKEL (reference sequence). Trimming shortened V by 4 bases and J by 2 bases, and 11 bases separated the two germline ends. DNA of the CDR3: TGTGCCAGCAGCCTAACCGGACAGAACTATGGCTACACCTTC. Translating gives CASSLTGQNYGYTF.

The chain is built from TRBV6-1 and TRBJ2-7; tentative D call: TRBD2 (5 bases). The V gene lost 2 bases and the J gene lost 2 bases, with 16 bases spanning the gap. In germline, CDR1 is MNHNS, CDR2 SASEGT. The CDR3 consists of 16 residues. The CDR3 here is CASSERAGLLPYEQYF. As DNA, the CDR3 is TGTGCCAGCAGTGAAAGGGCGGGCCTACTTCCCTACGAGCAGTACTTC.

The rearrangement uses TRBV24-1 and TRBJ2-1; 10 nucleotides line up with TRBD2. CDR1 KGHDR and CDR2 SFDVKD come from the germline V gene. The CDR3 runs to 16 residues. With 3 bases clipped from V and 5 bases from J, the junction kept 6 bases outside the gene matches. CDR3: CATSDLEREGDNEQFF. DNA for the CDR3: TGTGCCACCAGTGATCTAGAGCGGGAGGGCGACAATGAGCAGTTCTTC.

The V gene is TRBV7-3, the J gene TRBJ2-2, with D possibly TRBD1 on 5 matching bases. Trimming left V 5 bases short and J 1 base short, with 14 bases between. Germline V gives CDR1 SGHTA, CDR2 FQGTGA. The CDR3 runs 16 residues. The CDR3 region is CASSPQGRVNTGELFF. DNA of the CDR3: TGTGCCAGCAGCCCCCAGGGTAGGGTGAACACCGGGGAGCTGTTTTTT. Combining the CDR3 with reference TRBV7-3 and TRBJ2-2 gives the whole variable domain GAGVSQTPSNKVTEKGKYVELRCDPISGHTALYWYRQSLGQGPEFLIYFQGTGAADDSGLPNDRFFAVRPEGSVSTLKIQRTERGDSAVYLCASSPQGRVNTGELFFGEGSRLTVL.

V and J are TRBV19 and TRBJ1-3; D is uncertain. The CDR3 spans 14 residues. Germline CDR1 is LNHDA and CDR2 is SQIVND (reference sequence). Trimming pared 7 bases from V and 3 bases from J, leaving 13 bases between. The CDR3 region is CASIQAAGGNTIYF. The CDR3 DNA is TGTGCCAGTATCCAGGCGGCCGGTGGAAACACCATATATTTT.

This sequence joins TRBV20-1 and TRBJ2-1; D might be TRBD2 (5 bases). V lost 1 base to trimming and J lost 9 bases, with 7 bases between them. Germline V gene data show CDR1 as DFQATT and CDR2 as SNEGSKA (reference sequence). This CDR3 comprises 11 residues. The CDR3 DNA reads TGCAGTGCTAGAGGGGAGATTGAGCAGTTCTTC. This sequence encodes CSARGEIEQFF.

This clone showed up just once. The V call is TRBV18, the J call TRBJ1-1; D is possibly TRBD1 (5 bases). Trimming shortened V by 8 bases and J by 1 base, and 11 bases separated the two germline ends. CDR3 length: 13 amino acids. Germline loops: CDR1 KGHSH, CDR2 LQKENI. The CDR3 nucleotides read TGTGCCAGCCTAGACAGCACGAACACTGAAGCTTTCTTT. Encoded protein: CASLDSTNTEAFF.

This chain links TRBV9 with TRBJ1-1; D is uncertain. Trimming shortened V by 0 bases and J by 5 bases, and 8 bases separated the two germline ends. Per the germline V gene, CDR1 is SGDLS and CDR2 is YYNGEE. CDR3 length equals 13 residues. This chain's CDR3 is CASSVERETEAFF. The DNA for the CDR3 is TGTGCCAGCAGCGTAGAAAGGGAAACTGAAGCTTTCTTT.

This chain connects TRBV3-1 (or the pseudogene TRBV3-2) to TRBJ2-7, with 8 bases fitting TRBD1. Trimming took 2 bases from V and 12 from J; bases not matched to a gene: 12. CDR3 length equals 14 residues. The V gene's germline CDR1 is LGHDT and CDR2 YNNKEL (reference sequence). CDR3 amino acids: CASSQTGTGVGLYF. In nucleotides, the CDR3 is TGTGCCAGCAGCCAAACCGGGACAGGCGTCGGGTTGTACTTC.

The rearrangement uses TRBV5-4 and TRBJ2-6; the D is unclear. V was pared by 5 bases and J by 3 bases, with 3 bases between. This CDR3 is built from 12 residues. Germline V gene data show CDR1 as SGHNT and CDR2 as YYREEE (reference sequence). The CDR3 region has the DNA TGTGCCAGCAGTTTTGGGGCCAACGTCCTGACTTTC. This translates into CASSFGANVLTF.

The rearrangement uses TRBV5-5 and TRBJ1-5, with TRBD1 matching over 12 bases. Germline CDR1 SGHKS, CDR2 YYEKEE (reference sequence). The CDR3 runs to 18 residues. With V trimmed by 5 bases and J by 1 base, 10 bases remained unmatched. The DNA of the CDR3 is TGTGCCAGCAGTTCGTCCGGGACAGGGGGCGTGAGCAATCAGCCCCAGCATTTT. Residues: CASSSSGTGGVSNQPQHF.

This chain connects TRBV5-6 to TRBJ2-7; 7 positions agree with TRBD2. CDR1 and CDR2 (germline): SGHDT, YYEEEE. This CDR3 spans 14 amino acids. V was pared by 6 bases and J by 1 base, with 7 bases of the junction left unmatched. CDR3 in amino acids: CASTIVGGSYEQYF. As DNA, the CDR3 is TGTGCCAGCACCATTGTGGGGGGGTCCTACGAGCAGTACTTC.